This record covers a single TCR beta chain. As yet, its antigen is unknown. These data are taken from a study of shared clonotypes between healthy human individuals. Study-level results: Naive subsets typically showed greater estimated richness than memory subsets. Incompleteness in sorted-subset sequencing, despite large depth, was shown by rarefaction. The represented genetic and exposure-history diversity was limited by the small number of donors.

Participating donors were healthy, HIV-negative adults free of recent acute infections or vaccinations. Profiled with immunoSEQ multiplex PCR; TCRdb holds only in-frame clones, not every one. Among about 2.4 million clones listed, more than 85% were seen once. The CDR3 spans 15 residues. Germline lookup yields CDR1 SGHTA and CDR2 FQGNSA. This sequence originates from a man between 18 and 35 years old in good health. Some clones in this sample may be carry-over from other donors' samples. V gene TRBV7-2 combines with J gene TRBJ2-5, with a possible D match to TRBD1 (6 bases). The DNA end is a closer match to TRBJ2-7, so the J assignment may be wrong. Sequencing was performed on naive CD4+ T cells from PBMCs. This sample's subset: CD45RA+ positively selected. Written as DNA, the CDR3 is TGTGCCAGCAGCTTAGCTTGGGGACACGACTACGAGCAGTACTTC. As protein: CASSLAWGHDYEQYF.